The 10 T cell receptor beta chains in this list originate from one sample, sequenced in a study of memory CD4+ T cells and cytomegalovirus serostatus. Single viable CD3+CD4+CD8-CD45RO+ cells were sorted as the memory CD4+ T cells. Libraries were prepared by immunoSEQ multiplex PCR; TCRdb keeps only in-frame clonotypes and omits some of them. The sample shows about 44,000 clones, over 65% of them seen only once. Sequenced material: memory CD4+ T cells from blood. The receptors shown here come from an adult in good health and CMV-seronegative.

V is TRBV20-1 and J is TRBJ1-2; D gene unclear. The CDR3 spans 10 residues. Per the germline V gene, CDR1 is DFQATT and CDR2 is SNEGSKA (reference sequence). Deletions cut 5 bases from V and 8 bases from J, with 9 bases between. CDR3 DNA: TGCAGTGCTGGTAGGGAAGGCTACACCTTC. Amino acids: CSAGREGYTF.

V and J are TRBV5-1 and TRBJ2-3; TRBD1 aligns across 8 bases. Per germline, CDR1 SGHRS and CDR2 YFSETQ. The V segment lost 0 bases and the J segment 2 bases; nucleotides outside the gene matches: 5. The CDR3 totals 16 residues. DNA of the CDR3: TGCGCCAGCAGCTTGGGAGGACAGGGATACACAGATACGCAGTATTTT. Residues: CASSLGGQGYTDTQYF.

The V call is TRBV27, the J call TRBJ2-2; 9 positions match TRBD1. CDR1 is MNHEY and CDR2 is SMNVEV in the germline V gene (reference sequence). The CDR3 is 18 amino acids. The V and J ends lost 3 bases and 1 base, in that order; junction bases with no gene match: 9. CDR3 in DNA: TGTGCCAGCAGTTTTGGACAGGGGAGGACGCAGAACACCGGGGAGCTGTTTTTT. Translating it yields CASSFGQGRTQNTGELFF.

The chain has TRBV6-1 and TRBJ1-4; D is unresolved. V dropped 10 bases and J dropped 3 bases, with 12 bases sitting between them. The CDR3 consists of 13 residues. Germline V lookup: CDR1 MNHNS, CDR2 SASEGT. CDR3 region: CATRRGANEKLFF. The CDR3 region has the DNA TGTGCCACCAGACGGGGAGCTAATGAAAAACTGTTTTTT.

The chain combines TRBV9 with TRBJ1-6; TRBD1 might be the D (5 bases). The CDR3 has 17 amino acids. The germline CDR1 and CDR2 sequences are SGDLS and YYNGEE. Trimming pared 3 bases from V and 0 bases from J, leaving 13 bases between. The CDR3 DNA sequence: TGTGCCAGCAGCGCCCCTCGGGGGAGCTCCTATAATTCACCCCTCCACTTT. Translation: CASSAPRGSSYNSPLHF.

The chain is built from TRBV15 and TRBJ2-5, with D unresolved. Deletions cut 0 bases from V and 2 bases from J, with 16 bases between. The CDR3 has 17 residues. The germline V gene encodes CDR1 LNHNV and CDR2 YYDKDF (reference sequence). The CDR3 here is CATSRDKITWGQETQYF. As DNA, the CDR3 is TGTGCCACCAGCAGAGATAAAATCACCTGGGGACAAGAGACCCAGTACTTC.

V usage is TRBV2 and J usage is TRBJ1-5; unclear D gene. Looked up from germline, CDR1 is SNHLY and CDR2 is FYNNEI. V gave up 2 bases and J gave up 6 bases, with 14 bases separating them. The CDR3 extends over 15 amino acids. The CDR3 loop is CASSERNGLGQPQHF. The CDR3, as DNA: TGTGCCAGCAGTGAACGTAACGGTCTGGGTCAGCCCCAGCATTTT.

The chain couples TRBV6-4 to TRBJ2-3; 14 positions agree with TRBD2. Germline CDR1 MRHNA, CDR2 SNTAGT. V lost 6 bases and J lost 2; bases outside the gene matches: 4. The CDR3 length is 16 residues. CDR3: CASSGTSGGPTDTQYF. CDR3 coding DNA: TGTGCCAGCAGCGGGACTAGCGGGGGACCCACAGATACGCAGTATTTT.

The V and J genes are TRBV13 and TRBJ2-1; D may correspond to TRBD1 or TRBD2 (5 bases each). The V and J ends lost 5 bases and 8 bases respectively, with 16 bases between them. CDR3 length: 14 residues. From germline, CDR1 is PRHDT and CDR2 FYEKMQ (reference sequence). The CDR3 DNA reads TGTGCCAGCAGCCCCACGGGGCATCTCCATGAGCAGTTCTTC. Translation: CASSPTGHLHEQFF.

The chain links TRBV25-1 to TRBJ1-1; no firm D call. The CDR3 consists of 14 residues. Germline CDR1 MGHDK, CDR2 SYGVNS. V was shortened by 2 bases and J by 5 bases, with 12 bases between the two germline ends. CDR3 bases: TGTGCCAGCAGTGAAACGGACCGGGTGACTGAAGCTTTCTTT. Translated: CASSETDRVTEAFF.